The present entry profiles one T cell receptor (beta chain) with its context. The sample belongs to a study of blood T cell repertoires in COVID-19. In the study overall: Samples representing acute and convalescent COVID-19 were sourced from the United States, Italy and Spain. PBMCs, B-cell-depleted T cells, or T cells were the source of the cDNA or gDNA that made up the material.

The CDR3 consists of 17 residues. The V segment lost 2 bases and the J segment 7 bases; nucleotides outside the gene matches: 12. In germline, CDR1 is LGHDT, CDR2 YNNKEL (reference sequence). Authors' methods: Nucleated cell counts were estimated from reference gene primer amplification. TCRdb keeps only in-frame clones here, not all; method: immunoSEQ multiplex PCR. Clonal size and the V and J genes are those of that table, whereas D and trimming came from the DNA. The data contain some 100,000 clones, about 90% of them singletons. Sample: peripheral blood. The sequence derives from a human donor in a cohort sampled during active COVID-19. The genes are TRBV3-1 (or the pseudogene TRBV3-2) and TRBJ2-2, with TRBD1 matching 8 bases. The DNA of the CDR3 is TGTGCCAGCAGCCAACCCTTCGGGCAGGGGGCGATCGGGGAGCTGTTTTTT. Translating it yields CASSQPFGQGAIGELFF.